There are many counts of the clone carrying this T cell receptor (beta chain). Its antigen is not identified. The sample comes from a study of CD8 T cells in ankylosing spondylitis. Findings and caveats of the study: Apparently characteristic of ankylosing spondylitis blood was a TCR beta motif (under ten highly homologous variants).

TCRdb independently ran MiXCR on the 5' RACE reads; one entry per CDR3 protein. The sample has 85,000 to 100,000 distinct CDR3 sequences, around 10% seen once. The CDR3 is made up of 14 amino acids. Per germline, CDR1 SGHAT and CDR2 FQDESV (reference sequence). The trim removed 4 bases at V and 3 bases at J, leaving 5 bases unmatched. The sample taken for sequencing was blood, either unsorted or a sorted T cell fraction (not recorded which). This sequence joins TRBV11-1 and TRBJ1-1, with 7 bases that match TRBD1. This clonotype originated in a male donor with ankylosing spondylitis or in good health (not recorded which). CDR3: CASSSAQGYTEAFF. The CDR3 nucleotides are TGTGCCAGCAGCTCCGCACAGGGGTACACTGAAGCTTTCTTT.